This T cell receptor (beta chain) emerged from a study of cytomegalovirus exposure and HLA in healthy donors (dated by TCRdb to the late 2010s). With respect to the entire study: An earlier analysis of approximately 550 of the donors reported roughly 300 Gb of sequence data and some 100 million unique TCR beta sequences from 190 million or so T cells. Among 398 genotyped donors of the cohort, an average of 235,054 unique TCR beta nucleotide sequences were sequenced per donor, about a sixth of them non-productive. The aim of the study was to test whether cataloging public T cell receptors could identify signatures of past pathogen exposure. The study profiled the T cell repertoires of more than 500 subjects by immunosequencing and related them to cytomegalovirus serostatus. Roughly five DR-DQ haplotypes were treated as single units for association and clustering because of strong linkage in the cohort. Alongside the repertoire data, information on donor age, sex, ethnicity and CMV serostatus was compiled. In addition to the first cohort of 666 subjects, a separate validation cohort of 120 different subjects was used. In an earlier analysis of several hundred of the donors, high-throughput TCR beta sequencing was used to judge whether each TCR beta V gene segment behaved as functional or pseudogenic. A later analysis re-examined previously published TCR beta repertoires from more than 550 donors and added high-resolution HLA genotyping to investigate patterns of TCR occurrence. High-throughput TCR immunosequencing, statistical association of individual TCRs with disease status, and machine learning were combined to predict cytomegalovirus infection status. Rather than using new phenotypic data, the later analysis identified candidate immune exposures from TCR beta sequences and from how often those sequences occurred across donors. An early release covering 500 to 750 HLA-typed donors comprised about 300 gigabases of sequencing data and roughly 86 million unique TCR sequences. Class I and class II HLA loci were covered by the typing at four-digit resolution. Of the 300 to 500 genotyped donors, 65% to 90% were placed in the genetic ancestry cluster associated with self-reported Caucasian donors. Every repertoire in the discovery cohort had been generated on one and the same sequencing platform. In a later genetic analysis, genome-wide SNP genotypes for about 65% of the roughly 670 donors were used, and that subset was treated as a discovery cohort. The number of typed donors differed by locus: about 629-630 for A, B, C, DRB1 and DQB1; approximately 540 for DQA1; around 580 for DPA1; and about 450 for DPB1.

The cohort comprised around 690 healthy bone marrow donors. Cohort members were all nominally healthy when sampled, although unrecorded immune exposures were likely present. The donor was CMV seropositive and was included in the group of 250 to 350 seropositive cohort members. Each donor provided a peripheral blood sample, and peripheral blood mononuclear cells were used for TCR beta sequencing. Genomic DNA extraction from the blood cell samples was performed with the Qiagen DNeasy Blood Extraction Kit. General findings and caveats noted by the study authors: Because HLA typing was unavailable for some donors at each locus, only the typed subset was used in association tests. In the study, some 160 TCR beta chains were listed as associated with cytomegalovirus. The cohort was sequenced for TCR beta chains only, and without alpha or paired-chain data the features that could be detected were limited. A group of highly shared sequence variants was considered likely to be a technical artifact of the sequencing pipeline. In a later analysis, the rate of TCR association differed among HLA loci, with DRB1 alleles having the most associated TCRs and HLA-C alleles having the fewest. Correlated functional status among segregating V segments might be attributable to linkage disequilibrium, but an unknown experimental factor could not be ruled out. A later genetic analysis reported fewer N-insertions in productive TCRs among donors in an Asian-associated ancestry cluster than the approximately 670-donor mean. The classifier was reported to diagnose cytomegalovirus status with high specificity and sensitivity in both the original and validation cohorts. Broadly in line with IMGT annotations, most TCR beta V segments showed up in productive rearrangements about 90% or about 30% of the time in an earlier analysis of 587 of the donors. A few of the identified cytomegalovirus-associated TCR beta chains were confirmed in vitro to be specific for cytomegalovirus antigens. Assigning TCR associations to individual alleles was difficult when HLA alleles, especially DR and DQ, strongly co-occurred. Because the 87-base-pair reads could not distinguish some IMGT-functional V segments, including TRBV6-2 and TRBV6-3, those segments were excluded. In a later analysis, several top co-occurrence clusters were reported to appear linked to parvovirus B19, influenza, CMV and Epstein-Barr virus. Because counts were too low, roughly 18 rarely observed V segments, including chromosome 9 orphons, were left out of the earlier analysis of 587 of the donors. The presence/absence analyses assumed that sequencing depth was roughly uniform across donors, and that assumption may not be true. It was suggested by the authors that the approach could potentially be generalized to other disease states and immunological phenotypes. Across donors, most TCR sequences were observed very rarely, whereas some public TCRs were present in many individuals. Specific HLA alleles were associated with 15,000 to 20,000 TCR beta sequences at a false discovery rate of 0.05 in a later analysis. Most CMV-associated TCR beta chains appeared to be HLA-restricted in a later analysis, and the HLA associations seemed to be driven largely by CMV exposure. A further reported finding was that TCR beta sequences accurately predicted the HLA-A and HLA-B alleles for most subjects in the first cohort. Compared with equally common non-associated chains, HLA-associated TCR beta chains in a later analysis were more clonally expanded and had lower generation probabilities. A later genetic analysis associated a missense DCLRE1C variant with V-gene and J-gene trimming of TCR beta chains, and an independent cohort replicated the association. The only immune exposure information available for the cohort was CMV serostatus.

This clone appeared a few times. The antigen it recognizes is unknown. No much larger clone is present one base from it, and per-base qualities are unavailable. The V end gives up 0 bases and the J end 0 bases, leaving 14 bases in the junction not matched to a gene. The CDR3 runs 21 residues from the cysteine to the phenylalanine. Just CDR3 DNA is preserved here, 63 bases in frame from base 1. Via the germline V gene, CDR1 is LGHNA and CDR2 YNFKEQ. Receptors were amplified or captured by the immunoSEQ multiplex PCR assay. The multiplex PCR relied on a mix of 60 forward primers for TCR Vbeta segments and 13 reverse primers for TCR Jbeta segments. The CDR3 region of rearranged TCR beta genes was amplified from genomic DNA with a multiplex PCR assay. On the Illumina HiSeq System, the amplified TCR beta libraries were sequenced as 87-base-pair reads. The study's own analysis went as follows. A later analysis counted about 80 million unique TCR beta chains across the roughly 700 repertoires, and roughly 11 million of these chains were shared by at least two donors. Raw reads were error-corrected and collapsed into unique sequences by a nearest-neighbor algorithm in which closely related sequences were merged to remove PCR and sequencing errors. CDR3 sequences were aligned to IMGT reference sequences to assign V, D and J gene segments. Each retained sequence needed at least a six-nucleotide match to both a V gene segment and a J gene segment. Rearrangements were classified as productive when the CDR3 lacked stop codons and remained in frame with V and J, and all other rearrangements were classified as non-productive. CDR3 was defined according to IMGT convention as the region running from the second conserved V-encoded cysteine to the conserved J-encoded phenylalanine. In an earlier analysis of 500 to 650 of the donors, sequences lacking an unambiguous match to a single V gene segment were excluded. In an earlier analysis of some 590 of the donors, V segments were called functional above 56.7% productive rearrangements and were called segregating when the between-donor standard deviation exceeded 5%. A statistical classification framework was developed to diagnose cytomegalovirus status using the catalog of TCR beta chain sequences. A later analysis assigned V and J genes by comparing TCR nucleotide sequences with IMGT/GENE-DB human TR gene sequences. A later analysis assigned CDR3 sequences and most-parsimonious VDJ recombination scenarios with the TCRdist pipeline. A later analysis defined each TCR beta chain by its CDR3 amino acid sequence plus V-gene family, and excluded reads lacking a unique V-gene family. In a later analysis, 450 to 600 highly shared, low-generation-probability nucleotide sequences were removed to address suspected cross-contamination and a sequencing artifact. In a later analysis, a clonal expansion index for each public chain was calculated from normalized within-repertoire ranks of inferred template counts. In a later analysis, generation probabilities were computed using a VDJ recombination model fitted to out-of-frame rearrangements, and the results were checked against IGoR. Hypergeometric tests were used in a later analysis to score TCR-TCR, TCR-HLA and TCR-CMV co-occurrence, with a repertoire-size bias correction applied to the TCR pairs. False discovery rates were estimated in a later analysis by permuting HLA or CMV assignments 20 times. A later analysis grouped co-occurring TCRs with DBSCAN, adding TCRdist sequence similarity when clustering within HLA-allele-positive subsets. For co-occurrence clustering, repertoires with fewer than 30,000 or more than 120,000 public chains were excluded, along with several repertoires with anomalous nucleotide sharing. In TCRdb, the immuneACCESS table is reduced to in-frame sequences with V and J assigned. These tables do not hold every clone; where another copy was compared, an unresolved V gene accounts for under half, and the others remain unexplained. That table gives V, J and clone size, and the DNA gave D and trimming. This sample is represented by approximately 240,000 clones; 82% of them were singletons. The ten largest clonotypes hold approximately 5.3% of the sample.

Sequenced input: PBMCs. The chain uses TRBV4-2 and TRBJ2-3; 11 bases in the junction line up with TRBD2. This sequence was found in a woman aged 40 to 50 in good health and CMV-seropositive. The nucleotide sequence reads as follows: TGTGCCAGCAGCCAAGATCCAGCTAGCGGGGGGACAATTACTAGCACAGATACGCAGTATTTT. Its amino acids are CASSQDPASGGTITSTDTQYF.